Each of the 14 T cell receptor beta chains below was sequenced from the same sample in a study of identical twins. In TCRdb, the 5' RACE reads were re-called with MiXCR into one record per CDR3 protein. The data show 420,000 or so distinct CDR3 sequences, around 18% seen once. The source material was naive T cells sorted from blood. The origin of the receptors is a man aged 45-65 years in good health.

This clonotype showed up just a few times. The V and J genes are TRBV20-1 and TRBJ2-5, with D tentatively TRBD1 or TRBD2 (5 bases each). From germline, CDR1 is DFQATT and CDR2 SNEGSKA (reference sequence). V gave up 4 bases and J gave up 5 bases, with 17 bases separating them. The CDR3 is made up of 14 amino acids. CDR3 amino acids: CSAMDKTGLETQYF. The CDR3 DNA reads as TGCAGTGCTATGGACAAAACGGGGTTGGAGACCCAGTACTTC.

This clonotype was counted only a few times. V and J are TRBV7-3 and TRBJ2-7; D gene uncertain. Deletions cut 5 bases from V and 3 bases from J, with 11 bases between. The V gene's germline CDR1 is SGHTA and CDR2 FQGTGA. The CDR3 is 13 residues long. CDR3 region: CASSPEDGYEQYF. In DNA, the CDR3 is TGTGCCAGCAGCCCAGAGGACGGCTACGAGCAGTACTTC. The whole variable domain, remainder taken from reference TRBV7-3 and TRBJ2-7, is GAGVSQTPSNKVTEKGKYVELRCDPISGHTALYWYRQSLGQGPEFLIYFQGTGAADDSGLPNDRFFAVRPEGSVSTLKIQRTERGDSAVYLCASSPEDGYEQYFGPGTRLTVT.

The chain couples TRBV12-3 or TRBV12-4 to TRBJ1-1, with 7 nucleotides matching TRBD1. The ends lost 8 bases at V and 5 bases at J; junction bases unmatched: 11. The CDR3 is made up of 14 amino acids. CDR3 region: CASERDRAGTEAFF. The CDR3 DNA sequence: TGTGCCAGCGAACGAGACAGGGCAGGAACTGAAGCTTTCTTT.

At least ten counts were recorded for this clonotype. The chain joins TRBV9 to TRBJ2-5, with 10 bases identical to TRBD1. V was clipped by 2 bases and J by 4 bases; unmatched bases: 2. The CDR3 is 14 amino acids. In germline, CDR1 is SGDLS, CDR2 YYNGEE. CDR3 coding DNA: TGTGCCAGCAGCGTCGACAGGGGGCTAGAGACCCAGTACTTC. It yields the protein CASSVDRGLETQYF.

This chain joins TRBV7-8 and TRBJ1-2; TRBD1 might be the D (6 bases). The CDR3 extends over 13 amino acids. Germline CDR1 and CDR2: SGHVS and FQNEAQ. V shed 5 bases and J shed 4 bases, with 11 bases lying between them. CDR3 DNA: TGTGCCAGCAGCATACAGGGAGGCTATGGCTACACCTTC. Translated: CASSIQGGYGYTF. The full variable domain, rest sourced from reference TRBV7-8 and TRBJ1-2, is GAGVSQSPRYKVAKRGQDVALRCDPISGHVSLFWYQQALGQGPEFLTYFQNEAQLDKSGLPSDRFFAERPEGSVSTLKIQRTQQEDSAVYLCASSIQGGYGYTFGSGTRLTVV.

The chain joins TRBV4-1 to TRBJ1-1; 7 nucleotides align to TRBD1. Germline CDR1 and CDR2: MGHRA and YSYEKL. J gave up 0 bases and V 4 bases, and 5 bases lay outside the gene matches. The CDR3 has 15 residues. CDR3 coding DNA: TGCGCCAGCAGCCCAGGGACAGCCTTGAACACTGAAGCTTTCTTT. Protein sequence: CASSPGTALNTEAFF.

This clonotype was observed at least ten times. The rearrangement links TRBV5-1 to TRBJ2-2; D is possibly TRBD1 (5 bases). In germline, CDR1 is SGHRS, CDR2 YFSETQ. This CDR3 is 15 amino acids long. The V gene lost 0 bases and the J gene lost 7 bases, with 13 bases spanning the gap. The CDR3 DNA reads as TGCGCCAGCAGCTTGGCAGGACATGGTAGCGGGGAGCTGTTTTTT. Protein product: CASSLAGHGSGELFF.

The CDR3 is CAISDREGGQFF. The CDR3 DNA sequence: TGTGCCATCAGTGACAGGGAGGGTGGGCAGTTCTTC. The chain joins TRBV10-3 to TRBJ2-1, with 7 bases lining up with TRBD2. V shed 3 bases, J shed 12 bases, and the junction held 5 bases outside the gene matches. The CDR3 has 12 amino acids. Germline-derived CDR1 and CDR2 are ENHRY and SYGVKD.

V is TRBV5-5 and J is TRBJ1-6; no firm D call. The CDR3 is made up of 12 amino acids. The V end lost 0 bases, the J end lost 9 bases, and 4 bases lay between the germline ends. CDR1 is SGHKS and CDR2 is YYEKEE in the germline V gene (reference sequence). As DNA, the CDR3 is TGTGCCAGCAGCTTGGAGGTTTCACCCCTCCACTTT. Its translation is CASSLEVSPLHF.

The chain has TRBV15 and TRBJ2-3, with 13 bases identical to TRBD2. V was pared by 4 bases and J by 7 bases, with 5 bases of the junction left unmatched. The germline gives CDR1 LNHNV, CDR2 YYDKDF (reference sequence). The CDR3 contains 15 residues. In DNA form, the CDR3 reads TGTGCCACCAGCAAACGGACTAGCGGGAGAAATACGCAGTATTTT. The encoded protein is CATSKRTSGRNTQYF.

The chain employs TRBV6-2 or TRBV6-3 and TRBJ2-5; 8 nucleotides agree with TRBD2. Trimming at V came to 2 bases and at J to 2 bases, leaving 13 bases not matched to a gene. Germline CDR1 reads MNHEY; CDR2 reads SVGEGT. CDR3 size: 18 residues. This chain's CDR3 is CASSYGKVWASGQETQYF. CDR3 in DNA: TGTGCCAGCAGTTACGGAAAGGTCTGGGCTAGCGGGCAAGAGACCCAGTACTTC.

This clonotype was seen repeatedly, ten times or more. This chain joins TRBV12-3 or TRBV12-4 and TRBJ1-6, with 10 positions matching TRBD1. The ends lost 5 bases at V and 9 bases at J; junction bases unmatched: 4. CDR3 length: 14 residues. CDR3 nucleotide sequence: TGTGCCAGCAGTCCCCGGGACAGGGGTTCACCCCTCCACTTT. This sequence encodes CASSPRDRGSPLHF.

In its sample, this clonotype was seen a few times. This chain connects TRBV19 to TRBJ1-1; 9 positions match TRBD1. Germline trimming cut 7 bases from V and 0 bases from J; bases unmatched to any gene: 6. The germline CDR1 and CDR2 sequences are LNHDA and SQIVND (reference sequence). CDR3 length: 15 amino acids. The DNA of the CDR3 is TGTGCCAGTACCCCACAGGGGGCCCTGAACACTGAAGCTTTCTTT. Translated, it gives CASTPQGALNTEAFF.

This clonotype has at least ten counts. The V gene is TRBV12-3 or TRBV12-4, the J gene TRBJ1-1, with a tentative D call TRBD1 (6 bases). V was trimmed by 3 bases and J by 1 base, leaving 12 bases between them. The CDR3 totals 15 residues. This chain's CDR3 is CASSFRTVSNTEAFF. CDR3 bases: TGTGCCAGCAGTTTTAGGACAGTCTCGAACACTGAAGCTTTCTTT.